Each of the 18 T cell receptor beta chains below was sequenced from the same sample in a study of blood T cells in healthy people across ages. A sample-barcoded 5' primer and a J-beta primer mix were used in a second PCR of roughly 6 to 11 cycles. TCRdb re-called the 5' RACE reads through MiXCR, storing one row per CDR3 protein. The sample holds about 1.7 million distinct CDR3 sequences, approximately 28% seen once. The material sequenced was blood. These receptors were taken from a woman aged 25-40 years in good health.

This clonotype was counted a few times. This sequence may be a read error, since a much larger clone differs from it by one base. V and J are TRBV7-6 and TRBJ2-1; D remains unclear. Trimming removed 5 bases from V and 2 bases from J, with 19 bases in between. Germline V gene lookup returns CDR1 SGHVS and CDR2 FNYEAQ. The CDR3 consists of 17 residues. CDR3 region: CASSPRMSANAYNEQFF. As DNA, the CDR3 is TGTGCCAGCAGCCCGAGAATGAGCGCTAACGCCTACAATGAGCAGTTCTTC.

This clonotype was seen ten or more times. This sequence joins TRBV5-1 and TRBJ1-1; D not resolved. V was shortened by 0 bases and J by 5 bases, with 14 bases between the two germline ends. From germline, CDR1 is SGHRS and CDR2 YFSETQ. This CDR3 has 15 amino acids. The CDR3 protein is CASSLDLTPGTEAFF. The CDR3 DNA sequence: TGCGCCAGCAGCTTGGATCTTACCCCAGGAACTGAAGCTTTCTTT.

The gene calls are TRBV5-5 and TRBJ1-4; a weak D match, TRBD1 (5 bases). This CDR3 contains 13 residues. The V and J ends lost 4 bases and 16 bases respectively, with 20 bases between them. The germline CDR1 and CDR2 sequences are SGHKS and YYEKEE (reference sequence). The CDR3 nucleotides are TGTGCCAGCAGCGAGGATAGGGCAGGGCATGAGTTTTTT. It codes for CASSEDRAGHEFF.

V and J are TRBV2 and TRBJ2-1; tentatively, D is TRBD2 (6 bases). The CDR3 has 15 residues. Trimming removed 6 bases at V and 6 bases at J, with 18 bases between. The germline V gene has CDR1 SNHLY and CDR2 FYNNEI. The CDR3 DNA reads TGTGCCAGCAGCCCCTTGGGTAGCGGCAGCAATGAGCAGTTCTTC. Translated, it gives CASSPLGSGSNEQFF.

This clonotype was seen ten or more times. CDR3 sequence reads: CASSEVNGGAGTDTQYF. The CDR3 coding sequence is TGTGCCAGCAGTGAGGTTAACGGGGGGGCCGGGACAGATACGCAGTATTTT. The chain has TRBV6-1 and TRBJ2-3; 8 positions match TRBD2. The CDR3 contains 17 residues. The germline gives CDR1 MNHNS, CDR2 SASEGT. The V and J ends lost 3 bases and 3 bases, in that order; junction bases with no gene match: 11.

In its sample, this clonotype was seen a few times. Here the CDR3 reads CAWSVSGGGQPQHF. CDR3 bases: TGTGCCTGGAGTGTATCGGGGGGAGGTCAGCCCCAGCATTTT. The genes are TRBV30 and TRBJ1-5; possible D gene TRBD1, 5 bases. Per the germline V gene, CDR1 is GTSNPN and CDR2 is SVGIG (reference sequence). The CDR3 runs to 14 residues. V shed 0 bases and J shed 6 bases, with 12 bases lying between them. Full variable domain (rest looked up from reference TRBV30 and TRBJ1-5): SQTIHQWPATLVQPVGSPLSLECTVEGTSNPNLYWYRQAAGRGLQLLFYSVGIGQISSEVPQNLSASRPQDRQFILSSKKLLLSDSGFYLCAWSVSGGGQPQHFGDGTRLSIL.

The chain joins TRBV3-1 to TRBJ2-5; either TRBD1 or TRBD2 may supply D (5 bases each). The ends were cut back, 2 bases at V and 0 bases at J, with 19 bases in the middle. This CDR3 has 18 amino acids. CDR1 LGHDT and CDR2 YNNKEL come from the germline V gene (reference sequence). This chain's CDR3 is CASSQHRRSGQYQETQYF. The CDR3, as DNA: TGTGCCAGCAGCCAACACCGCCGTTCGGGGCAGTACCAAGAGACCCAGTACTTC.

This clonotype came up once. Because the CDR3's place on the DNA is in doubt, the DNA is left out and the CDR3 is given as listed by TCRdb. The V gene is TRBV25-1, the J gene TRBJ2-6. The CDR3 spans 15 residues, counting both ends. Germline CDR1 MGHDK, CDR2 SYGVNS. CDR3 protein: CASSEFATGANVPTF.

As regards this clonotype: Since a far larger clone is one base different, this is likely a read error. This chain uses TRBV7-2 with TRBJ2-1, with D hard to call. Germline V gene lookup returns CDR1 SGHTA and CDR2 FQGNSA. CDR3 size: 11 residues. The CDR3 region is CASSGYNDQFF. The DNA for the CDR3 is TGTGCCAGCAGCGGCTACAATGATCAGTTCTTC. The full variable domain, with the rest looked up from reference TRBV7-2 and TRBJ2-1, is GAGVSQSPSNKVTEKGKDVELRCDPISGHTALYWYRQSLGQGLEFLIYFQGNSAPDKSGLPSDRFSAERTGGSVSTLTIQRTQQEDSAVYLCASSGYNDQFFGPGTRLTVL.

V usage is TRBV20-1 and J usage is TRBJ2-1; TRBD2 matches at 8 bases. Germline V lookup: CDR1 DFQATT, CDR2 SNEGSKA (reference sequence). This CDR3 contains 14 residues. J was trimmed by 3 bases and V by 3 bases; bases with no gene match: 4. In nucleotides, the CDR3 is TGCAGTGCTAGCAGCGGGGGAGACTACAATGAGCAGTTCTTC. This encodes CSASSGGDYNEQFF.

This clonotype was counted once. A much bigger clone sits one base away, suggesting this may be a read error. The CDR3 ends on some other residue instead of the conserved phenylalanine or tryptophan, so this is likely a read error. The chain carries TRBV29-1 and TRBJ2-7; D is possibly TRBD2 (6 bases). Per germline, CDR1 SQVTM and CDR2 ANQGSEA. The CDR3 is 11 amino acids. V was cut by 8 bases and J by 7 bases, with 15 bases left in between. The CDR3 nucleotides are TGCAGCTCCCGCGAGGGAGGTGAGCAGTACTGC. Amino acid sequence: CSSREGGEQYC.

The V call is TRBV9, the J call TRBJ1-2; TRBD1 might be the D (6 bases). The CDR3 runs to 13 residues. Germline loops: CDR1 SGDLS, CDR2 YYNGEE. Trimming stripped 4 bases from V and 6 bases from J, with 13 bases between. The CDR3 reads CASSPRGSDGYTF. The CDR3 coding sequence is TGTGCCAGCAGCCCCAGGGGATCTGATGGCTACACCTTC.

V gene TRBV12-3 or TRBV12-4 combines with J gene TRBJ2-5; 10 nucleotides agree with TRBD1. CDR3 size: 15 residues. V lost 1 base and J lost 4; bases outside the gene matches: 3. Here the CDR3 reads CASSLGWTGGETQYF. CDR3 bases: TGTGCCAGCAGTTTAGGTTGGACAGGGGGAGAGACCCAGTACTTC.

The table lists this clonotype with a count of one. The V gene is TRBV20-1, the J gene TRBJ2-3, with 8 bases that match TRBD2. CDR3 length: 16 amino acids. The germline V gene encodes CDR1 DFQATT and CDR2 SNEGSKA (reference sequence). The DNA of the CDR3 is TGCAGCTTTCCTTCCTCAGAGACTAGCGCCACAGATACGCAGTATTTT. Its protein product is CSFPSSETSATDTQYF.

This clonotype was counted between two and nine times. The rearrangement joins TRBV6-6 to TRBJ2-7; 12 nucleotides line up with TRBD2. Germline CDR1 is MNHNY and CDR2 is SVGAGI (reference sequence). CDR3 length equals 16 residues. The V and J ends lost 0 bases and 2 bases, in that order; junction bases with no gene match: 2. The CDR3 sequence is CASSYSGLAGPYEQYF. In DNA, the CDR3 is TGTGCCAGCAGTTACTCGGGACTAGCGGGTCCCTACGAGCAGTACTTC.

Concerning this clonotype itself: A read error may be the cause here, since a much bigger clone is one base away. CDR3 nucleotide sequence: TGTGCCAGCAGTCCAAGGGTTTCTGGCTATGGCTACACCTTC. Amino acid sequence: CASSPRVSGYGYTF. This chain joins TRBV12-3 or TRBV12-4 and TRBJ1-2; D not resolved. The CDR3 loop spans 14 amino acids. V was shortened by 5 bases and J by 4 bases, with 14 bases between the two germline ends.

The V and J genes are TRBV9 and TRBJ2-6; 9 nucleotides agree with TRBD1. In germline, CDR1 is SGDLS, CDR2 YYNGEE. The V segment lost 3 bases and the J segment 0 bases; nucleotides outside the gene matches: 1. CDR3 size: 16 residues. The CDR3, as DNA: TGTGCCAGCAGCGGGGACAGGGTCTCTGGGGCCAACGTCCTGACTTTC. Protein: CASSGDRVSGANVLTF.

The V call is TRBV9, the J call TRBJ2-3; TRBD2 matches 9 bases. Germline V gene sequence: CDR1 SGDLS, CDR2 YYNGEE. V dropped 0 bases and J dropped 4; count of bases not matched to a gene: 24. This CDR3 spans 22 amino acids. The CDR3 spells CASSVALKVAGVRVGAADTQYF. CDR3 coding DNA: TGTGCCAGCAGCGTAGCTCTGAAGGTAGCGGGAGTGCGGGTAGGGGCGGCAGATACGCAGTATTTT.